Below, 27 T cell receptor beta chains from the same sample are listed, as sequenced in a study of cytomegalovirus exposure and HLA in healthy donors. Repertoires were generated with immunoSEQ multiplex PCR, while TCRdb's copy carries only in-frame clones and drops some. The sample holds approximately 170,000 clones, around four fifths seen once. The material sequenced was PBMCs. These receptors all stem from a man aged 25-45 years in good health and CMV-seropositive.

The V call is TRBV5-5, the J call TRBJ2-1; 9 bases match TRBD1. Trimming took 4 bases from V and 6 from J; bases not matched to a gene: 2. CDR3 length equals 13 residues. The germline CDR1 and CDR2 sequences are SGHKS and YYEKEE (reference sequence). CDR3 residues: CASSRTGVNEQFF. CDR3 DNA sequence: TGTGCCAGCAGCCGGACAGGGGTCAATGAGCAGTTCTTC.

V gene TRBV18 combines with J gene TRBJ1-1, with D unresolved. Germline loops: CDR1 KGHSH, CDR2 LQKENI. V was shortened by 2 bases and J by 10 bases, with 8 bases between the two germline ends. The length of the CDR3 is 11 residues. The CDR3 region has the DNA TGTGCCAGCTCACCAGAGATGCGAGCTTTCTTT. Residues: CASSPEMRAFF.

This rearrangement joins TRBV11-1 to TRBJ2-7, with no clear D. Germline V gives CDR1 SGHAT, CDR2 FQDESV (reference sequence). CDR3 length equals 14 residues. V lost 0 bases, J lost 0 bases, and 6 bases lay in between. CDR3 sequence reads: CASSLALSSYEQYF. In nucleotides, the CDR3 is TGTGCCAGCAGCTTAGCACTTAGCTCCTACGAGCAGTACTTC.

J is TRBJ1-1 and V is TRBV5-1, with D possibly being TRBD1 (6 bases). Looked up from germline, CDR1 is SGHRS and CDR2 is YFSETQ. V lost 4 bases to trimming and J lost 4 bases, with 14 bases between them. The CDR3 spans 14 residues. The CDR3 reads CASSLRGGGTEAFF. The CDR3 nucleotides read TGCGCCAGCAGCCTGAGGGGGGGTGGCACTGAAGCTTTCTTT.

The genes are TRBV7-6 and TRBJ2-3, with 8 bases identical to TRBD2. CDR1 SGHVS and CDR2 FNYEAQ come from the germline V gene. V shed 3 bases, J shed 4 bases, and the junction held 3 bases outside the gene matches. This CDR3 region has 14 residues. The CDR3 reads CASSLTGGADTQYF. The CDR3 DNA follows: TGTGCCAGCAGCTTGACGGGGGGGGCAGATACGCAGTATTTT.

The chain has TRBV4-3 and TRBJ1-4; D might be TRBD1 (6 bases). CDR1 LGHNA and CDR2 YSLEER come from the germline V gene. Trimming pared 0 bases from V and 8 bases from J, leaving 19 bases between. The CDR3 runs to 17 residues. The CDR3 coding sequence is TGCGCCAGCAGCCAAGATCCCCGACAGGCCGGGGAGGAAAAACTGTTTTTT. Translated: CASSQDPRQAGEEKLFF.

This clone was picked up a small number of times. The chain joins TRBV11-3 to TRBJ2-1; no clear D gene. The CDR3 consists of 12 residues. Between the trimmed V and J ends, which lost 1 base and 15 bases, there was a span of 13 bases. The germline V gene encodes CDR1 SGHNT and CDR2 YENEEA. In DNA form, the CDR3 reads TGTGCCAGCAGCTTAGTCGACGAGGAACCGTTCTTC. This encodes CASSLVDEEPFF.

For this clone: At one boundary the junction diverges from the germline segment, which might be a read error. The chain is built from TRBV6-5 and TRBJ1-2; no clear D gene. Looked up from germline, CDR1 is MNHEY and CDR2 is SVGAGI. The CDR3 contains 12 residues. The CDR3 loop is CASSPGIYGISF. In DNA form, the CDR3 reads TGTGCCAGCAGTCCCGGGATATACGGGATCTCATTC.

This chain joins TRBV2 and TRBJ2-1, with 14 bases that match TRBD2. Germline trimming cut 6 bases from V and 6 bases from J; bases unmatched to any gene: 1. The germline gives CDR1 SNHLY, CDR2 FYNNEI. The CDR3 length is 14 residues. As DNA, the CDR3 is TGTGCCAGCAGGGGACTAGCGGGGGTCAATGAGCAGTTCTTC. It specifies CASRGLAGVNEQFF.

Written as DNA, the CDR3 is TGTGCCAGCAGCCAAGATTTTGGGACAGGGGGCGACTACACCTTC. Translated, it gives CASSQDFGTGGDYTF. This chain uses TRBV4-2 with TRBJ1-2; 12 bases line up with TRBD1. Trimming at V came to 0 bases and at J to 10 bases, leaving 6 bases not matched to a gene. The CDR3 sequence is 15 residues long. From germline, CDR1 is LGHNA and CDR2 YNFKEQ.

V is TRBV5-4 and J is TRBJ1-4; tentatively, D is TRBD1 (5 bases). Germline V lookup: CDR1 SGHNT, CDR2 YYREEE (reference sequence). The CDR3 consists of 16 residues. V lost 0 bases to trimming and J lost 8 bases, with 17 bases between them. The CDR3 region is CASSLAKDLTGEKLFF. In DNA form, the CDR3 reads TGTGCCAGCAGCTTGGCAAAAGACCTAACAGGCGAAAAACTGTTTTTT.

This chain's CDR3 is CASSPRPGTGSYEQYF. The CDR3 DNA sequence: TGTGCCAGCAGCCCTCGTCCCGGGACAGGAAGCTACGAGCAGTACTTC. V gene TRBV9 combines with J gene TRBJ2-7; 8 bases align to TRBD1. The CDR3 loop spans 16 amino acids. V lost 4 bases, J lost 3 bases, and 12 bases stayed unmatched. Germline-derived CDR1 and CDR2 are SGDLS and YYNGEE.

The rearrangement joins TRBV6-5 to TRBJ1-4; 10 bases match TRBD1. Germline assignment: CDR1 MNHEY and CDR2 SVGAGI. The V segment lost 0 bases and the J segment 6 bases; nucleotides outside the gene matches: 4. There are 16 residues in the CDR3. The CDR3 here is CASSYSSGTGDEKLFF. The CDR3 DNA is TGTGCCAGCAGTTACTCCAGCGGGACAGGGGATGAAAAACTGTTTTTT.

The rearrangement uses TRBV25-1 and TRBJ1-4; 7 bases are shared with TRBD1. The V gene end was trimmed by 6 bases and the J gene end by 4 bases; junction bases not matched to a gene: 2. Germline-derived CDR1 and CDR2 are MGHDK and SYGVNS. This CDR3 is 13 amino acids long. The CDR3 region has the DNA TGTGCCAGCAGACAGGGGCTTAATGAAAAACTGTTTTTT. This translates into CASRQGLNEKLFF.

The chain joins TRBV11-2 to TRBJ1-2; 8 nucleotides line up with TRBD1. The CDR3 loop spans 13 amino acids. Germline-derived CDR1 and CDR2 are SGHAT and FQNNGV. The J segment lost 5 bases and the V segment lost 6 bases, leaving 5 bases of the junction unmatched. CDR3 DNA: TGTGCCAGCAGGCGGACAGGGCTTTATGGCTACACCTTC. Its protein is CASRRTGLYGYTF. Combining the CDR3 with reference TRBV11-2 and TRBJ1-2 gives the whole variable domain EAGVAQSPRYKIIEKRQSVAFWCNPISGHATLYWYQQILGQGPKLLIQFQNNGVVDDSQLPKDRFSAERLKGVDSTLKIQPAKLEDSAVYLCASRRTGLYGYTFGSGTRLTVV.

The chain carries TRBV7-3 and TRBJ2-7, with 7 bases lining up with TRBD1. CDR1 and CDR2 (germline): SGHTA, FQGTGA. J gave up 2 bases and V 3 bases, and 1 base lay outside the gene matches. The length of the CDR3 is 13 residues. The CDR3 protein is CASSLQGAYEQYF. The CDR3 region has the DNA TGTGCCAGCAGCTTGCAGGGGGCCTACGAGCAGTACTTC.

The V and J genes are TRBV5-1 and TRBJ2-5, with 8 bases that match TRBD1. After removal of 4 bases from V and 2 bases from J, the junction contained 10 bases not matched to a gene. The germline V gene encodes CDR1 SGHRS and CDR2 YFSETQ. This CDR3 is built from 16 residues. The CDR3 DNA reads as TGCGCCAGCAGCAACCGACAGGGGATACCTCAAGAGACCCAGTACTTC. Translation gives CASSNRQGIPQETQYF.

The CDR3 loop is CASSQDIGAGGGTEAFF. For the CDR3, the DNA is TGTGCCAGCAGCCAAGATATTGGGGCGGGGGGCGGCACTGAAGCTTTCTTT. The chain has TRBV4-2 and TRBJ1-1; tentative D call: TRBD1 (6 bases). CDR1 and CDR2 (germline): LGHNA, YNFKEQ. Trimming removed 0 bases from V and 4 bases from J, with 18 bases in between. CDR3 length: 17 amino acids.

V is TRBV4-1 and J is TRBJ2-5; 8 nucleotides agree with TRBD2. The CDR3 covers 17 residues. Unmatched junction bases numbered 10, after V lost 0 bases and J lost 4 bases. The germline V gene has CDR1 MGHRA and CDR2 YSYEKL. CDR3 sequence reads: CASSQETTGGPGETQYF. In nucleotides, the CDR3 is TGCGCCAGCAGCCAAGAGACTACGGGGGGGCCGGGAGAGACCCAGTACTTC.

The chain uses TRBV6-6 and TRBJ1-1; D is unclear. The CDR3 has 13 amino acids. Trimming cost V 4 bases and J 4 bases, with 10 bases left between them. The germline V gene encodes CDR1 MNHNY and CDR2 SVGAGI (reference sequence). The CDR3 loop reads CASSFPPGTEAFF. CDR3 coding DNA: TGTGCCAGCAGTTTCCCCCCGGGCACTGAAGCTTTCTTT.

Only one count was recorded for this clone. V is TRBV10-2 and J is TRBJ2-1; 9 nucleotides match TRBD2. CDR3 length: 17 residues. Germline V gene lookup returns CDR1 WSHSY and CDR2 SAAADI. V trimming: 0 bases; J trimming: 4 bases; junction bases outside the gene matches: 7. The CDR3 spells CASSESIGLAGYNEQFF. The CDR3, as DNA: TGCGCCAGCAGTGAGTCGATAGGGCTAGCGGGATACAATGAGCAGTTCTTC.

This clone was seen only once. The chain employs TRBV5-4 and TRBJ2-1, with TRBD1 identical over 7 bases. This CDR3 contains 15 residues. V was pared by 4 bases and J by 4 bases, with 8 bases of the junction left unmatched. CDR1 and CDR2 from the germline V gene are SGHNT and YYREEE (reference sequence). The chain's CDR3 is CASSPHSTGYNEQFF. The CDR3 nucleotides are TGTGCCAGCAGCCCCCACTCGACAGGGTACAATGAGCAGTTCTTC.

This clone has just one count. This chain links TRBV5-6 with TRBJ1-3; D not certain. Looked up from germline, CDR1 is SGHDT and CDR2 is YYEEEE. The CDR3 consists of 17 residues. V lost 0 bases to trimming and J lost 0 bases, with 13 bases between them. The CDR3 coding sequence is TGTGCCAGCAGCTTGGCCGGGGAAACCGTCTCTGGAAACACCATATATTTT. This encodes CASSLAGETVSGNTIYF.

The rearrangement links TRBV19 to TRBJ2-2, with TRBD1 as a possible D gene (5 bases). With 7 bases removed from V and 0 bases from J, the gap between germline ends came to 9 bases. This CDR3 has 14 amino acids. The germline gives CDR1 LNHDA, CDR2 SQIVND (reference sequence). CDR3 in amino acids: CASIAGSNTGELFF. CDR3 in DNA: TGTGCCAGTATTGCAGGGTCGAACACCGGGGAGCTGTTTTTT.

Only a few counts were recorded for this clone. V usage is TRBV19 and J usage is TRBJ1-4; D is perhaps TRBD1 (6 bases). The CDR3 totals 16 residues. From germline, CDR1 is LNHDA and CDR2 SQIVND (reference sequence). Trimming shortened V by 3 bases and J by 8 bases, and 19 bases separated the two germline ends. The CDR3 reads CASSIGTDGQGEKLFF. As DNA, the CDR3 is TGTGCCAGTAGTATCGGGACGGACGGTCAGGGGGAAAAACTGTTTTTT.

The chain recombines TRBV4-1 with TRBJ2-1; 7 nucleotides match TRBD2. Germline V gives CDR1 MGHRA, CDR2 YSYEKL. With 1 base clipped from V and 0 bases from J, the junction kept 9 bases outside the gene matches. This CDR3 contains 18 residues. The chain's CDR3 is CASSQGVWEGGSYNEQFF. As DNA, the CDR3 is TGCGCCAGCAGCCAAGGGGTCTGGGAGGGAGGCTCCTACAATGAGCAGTTCTTC.

The chain has TRBV10-3 and TRBJ2-3; tentatively, D is TRBD1 (5 bases). Germline loops: CDR1 ENHRY, CDR2 SYGVKD. The CDR3 is made up of 15 amino acids. V was clipped by 3 bases and J by 0 bases, with 10 bases between them. The CDR3 DNA follows: TGTGCCATCAGTGACAGACAGTTCAGCACAGATACGCAGTATTTT. Translating it yields CAISDRQFSTDTQYF.